The source of this TCR beta chain is a study of low-dose radiotherapy and immunotherapy resistance in tumors. Noted time point: before trial treatment. As their treatment, donors received nivolumab, ipilimumab, aspirin, low-dose cyclophosphamide and low-dose radiotherapy. Patients deemed eligible presented with advanced solid tumors lacking tumor-infiltrating lymphocytes. cDNA synthesis used a TRAV/TRBV-specific primer set for both chains. Amplification, which lasted 20 PCR cycles, used a constant-region primer and V-primer adapter to amplify TCRs. TCRdb re-derived calls from the reads in MiXCR, one entry per CDR3 protein. The table has more than 85,000 distinct CDR3 sequences, 9.4% seen once; the top ten hold under 1.1%. Sequencing used PBMCs, obtained before treatment. The sequence derives from a male donor with prostate cancer.

CDR3 nucleotide sequence: TGTGCCAGCAGCCTCCAGGCGCCGGGGGAGCAGTACTTC. Protein sequence: CASSLQAPGEQYF. The chain has TRBV7-2 and TRBJ2-7, with TRBD2 as a possible D gene (5 bases). CDR3 length equals 13 residues. The germline V and J ends were trimmed by 5 bases and 7 bases, with 15 bases remaining between them. Germline CDR1 is SGHTA and CDR2 is FQGNSA.